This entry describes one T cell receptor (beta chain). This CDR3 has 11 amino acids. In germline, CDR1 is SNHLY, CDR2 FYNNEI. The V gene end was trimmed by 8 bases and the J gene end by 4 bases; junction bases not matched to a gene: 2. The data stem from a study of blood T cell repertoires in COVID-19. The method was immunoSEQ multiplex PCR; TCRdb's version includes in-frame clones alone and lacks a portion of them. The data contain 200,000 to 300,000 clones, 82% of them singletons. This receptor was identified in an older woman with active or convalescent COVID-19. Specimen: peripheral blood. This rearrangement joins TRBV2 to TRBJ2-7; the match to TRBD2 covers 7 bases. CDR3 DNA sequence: TGTGCCAGCGGGGAGGGGTACGAGCAGTACTTC. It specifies CASGEGYEQYF.